This T cell receptor beta chain was observed in a study of identical twins. The CDR3 sequence is 16 residues long. CDR1 and CDR2 (germline): MNHEY, SVGEGT. Trimming removed 0 bases at V and 2 bases at J, with 14 bases between. Healthy Caucasians supplied all donations. Template switching introduced a universal primer site, and the cDNA bore unique molecular identifiers. TCRdb redid the calling of the 5' RACE reads with MiXCR, one entry per CDR3 protein. The sample includes 500,000 or so distinct CDR3 sequences, 13% to 15% of them seen just once. Concerning this clonotype itself: The antigen is undetermined.

Regarding the study as a whole: These conclusions were based on statistical analysis (cross-sectional, not following the same donors).

A further study also used this sample, focusing on yellow fever vaccine responses in identical twins.

The receptor comes from a woman aged 18-30 years in good health. The specimen sequenced was CD4+ T cells sorted from blood. The V gene is TRBV6-2 or TRBV6-3, the J gene TRBJ2-7; weak D call: TRBD2 (5 bases). The CDR3 sequence is CASSYSYVGVTYEQYF. CDR3 bases: TGTGCCAGCAGTTACTCGTATGTGGGAGTAACCTACGAGCAGTACTTC.